Below, 15 T cell receptor beta chains from the same sample are listed, as sequenced in a study of blood T cells in healthy people across ages. For the second PCR, which ran for about 7 to 11 cycles, a sample-barcoded 5' primer and a J-beta primer mix were used. TCRdb re-called the 5' RACE reads through MiXCR, storing one row per CDR3 protein. The sample lists roughly 1.9 million distinct CDR3 sequences; about 39% were seen once. Sequencing input: blood. The receptors derive from a human donor in good health.

Comment on this clonotype: The junction shows a germline mismatch at one end, possibly a read error. The chain joins TRBV14 to TRBJ1-2; D unresolved. Germline CDR1 is SGHDN and CDR2 is FVKESK. CDR3 length equals 13 residues. CDR3 DNA: TGTGCCAGCGGCCAGTGGGAGGAGAGGGGCTACACCTTC. Its translation: CASGQWEERGYTF.

The chain is built from TRBV5-1 and TRBJ2-1, with 7 nucleotides matching TRBD1. CDR1 and CDR2 from the germline V gene are SGHRS and YFSETQ. The CDR3 is 12 amino acids. V trimming: 5 bases; J trimming: 6 bases; junction bases outside the gene matches: 2. The CDR3 sequence: CASRTGSNEQFF. The CDR3 DNA follows: TGCGCCAGCAGGACAGGGAGCAATGAGCAGTTCTTC.

The V and J genes are TRBV4-3 and TRBJ2-5; either TRBD1 or TRBD2 may supply D (6 bases each). The germline V and J ends were trimmed by 4 bases and 4 bases, with 13 bases remaining between them. Per germline, CDR1 LGHNA and CDR2 YSLEER. The CDR3 consists of 14 residues. Here the CDR3 reads CASSLWGARETQYF. The CDR3 nucleotides are TGCGCCAGCAGCCTCTGGGGGGCGCGAGAGACCCAGTACTTC.

This clonotype was counted between two and nine times. The CDR3, as DNA: TGTGCCAGCAGCGGTCAACCAGGATTTCAAGAGACCCAGTACTTC. Protein: CASSGQPGFQETQYF. This sequence joins TRBV4-2 and TRBJ2-5; D is unresolved. The V end lost 5 bases, the J end lost 2 bases, and 15 bases lay between the germline ends. This CDR3 is built from 15 residues. Per germline, CDR1 LGHNA and CDR2 YNFKEQ.

This chain uses TRBV29-1 with TRBJ2-5, with D perhaps matching TRBD1 (6 bases). From germline, CDR1 is SQVTM and CDR2 ANQGSEA. The CDR3 extends over 13 amino acids. Deletions cut 7 bases from V and 1 base from J, with 13 bases between. CDR3 sequence (DNA): TGCAGCGCCTTGACAGGAACCCAAGAGACCCAGTACTTC. Amino acid sequence: CSALTGTQETQYF.

The rearrangement links TRBV2 to TRBJ2-5; the match to TRBD2 covers 12 bases. This CDR3 contains 17 residues. The J segment lost 7 bases and the V segment lost 5 bases, leaving 14 bases of the junction unmatched. Germline CDR1 and CDR2: SNHLY and FYNNEI. CDR3 in amino acids: CASSPGPSGGDLGTQYF. DNA for the CDR3: TGTGCCAGCAGTCCAGGCCCTAGCGGGGGGGACCTTGGGACCCAGTACTTC.

This clonotype was found a few times. The J gene is TRBJ1-6, the V gene TRBV20-1; D not resolved. Trimming removed 2 bases at V and 7 bases at J, with 15 bases between. The CDR3 spans 15 residues. Germline V gene lookup returns CDR1 DFQATT and CDR2 SNEGSKA (reference sequence). CDR3 amino acids: CSARLPTLTNSPLHF. The CDR3 DNA reads as TGCAGTGCTAGACTCCCGACTTTAACCAATTCACCCCTCCACTTT.

The V call is TRBV10-3, the J call TRBJ1-5; no reliable D call. Germline V gene lookup returns CDR1 ENHRY and CDR2 SYGVKD. The CDR3 is 14 amino acids. The V end lost 4 bases, the J end lost 0 bases, and 7 bases lay between the germline ends. The CDR3 here is CAISVSNSNQPQHF. The CDR3 DNA reads TGTGCCATCAGTGTCAGTAATAGCAATCAGCCCCAGCATTTT.

V and J are TRBV4-1 and TRBJ1-2, with a tentative D call TRBD1 (5 bases). CDR1 and CDR2 (germline): MGHRA, YSYEKL. The CDR3 has 15 residues. Trimming removed 3 bases at V and 5 bases at J, with 16 bases between. The CDR3 region is CASSQIGRGWYGYTF. DNA of the CDR3: TGCGCCAGCAGCCAGATCGGGCGGGGGTGGTATGGCTACACCTTC.

The chain carries TRBV15 and TRBJ2-7; maybe TRBD1 (5 bases). CDR3 length equals 16 residues. Germline V gene sequence: CDR1 LNHNV, CDR2 YYDKDF (reference sequence). Trimming removed 0 bases at V and 3 bases at J, with 15 bases between. The chain's CDR3 is CATSRDIGASFYEQYF. CDR3 nucleotides: TGTGCCACCAGCAGAGATATAGGGGCGTCCTTCTACGAGCAGTACTTC.

This chain joins TRBV5-5 and TRBJ1-2; tentatively, D is TRBD1 (5 bases). The CDR3 spans 15 residues. Per the germline V gene, CDR1 is SGHKS and CDR2 is YYEKEE (reference sequence). V lost 4 bases, J lost 4 bases, and 17 bases lay in between. CDR3 region: CASSRIFGTSYGYTF. Here the CDR3 DNA reads TGTGCCAGCAGCCGAATCTTTGGGACGTCCTATGGCTACACCTTC. The variable domain in full, completed from reference TRBV5-5 and TRBJ1-2, reads DAGVTQSPTHLIKTRGQQVTLRCSPISGHKSVSWYQQVLGQGPQFIFQYYEKEERGRGNFPDRFSARQFPNYSSELNVNALLLGDSALYLCASSRIFGTSYGYTFGSGTRLTVV.

A few counts support this clonotype. J is TRBJ2-7 and V is TRBV5-6; possibly TRBD2 for D (5 bases). Trimming removed 4 bases at V and 3 bases at J, with 20 bases between. This CDR3 has 16 amino acids. Germline CDR1 reads SGHDT; CDR2 reads YYEEEE. For the CDR3, the DNA is TGTGCCAGCAGCAGGAATCACTTGGGAGTCTTCTACGAGCAGTACTTC. It is translated as CASSRNHLGVFYEQYF.

In its sample, this clonotype was seen a few times. The chain recombines TRBV7-8 with TRBJ2-7; 7 bases fit TRBD1. Germline V gene sequence: CDR1 SGHVS, CDR2 FQNEAQ. The V segment lost 1 base and the J segment 0 bases; nucleotides outside the gene matches: 3. The CDR3 is 15 residues long. This chain's CDR3 is CASSLDEGASYEQYF. CDR3 sequence (DNA): TGTGCCAGCAGCTTAGATGAGGGGGCCTCCTACGAGCAGTACTTC.

Comment on this clonotype: The junction and the germline gene differ at one end; a read error may be behind it. This chain joins TRBV20-1 and TRBJ1-2, with a possible D match to TRBD1 (6 bases). Germline CDR1 is DFQATT and CDR2 is SNEGSKA (reference sequence). The CDR3 is made up of 15 amino acids. CDR3 nucleotide sequence: TGCAGTACTAGAGATCATGGGCGGGGGGCAAATGGCTACACCTTC. Translation gives CSTRDHGRGANGYTF.

This clonotype was recorded only once. This rearrangement joins TRBV7-9 to TRBJ2-3; TRBD1 matches 7 bases. The CDR3 is made up of 17 amino acids. CDR1 is SEHNR and CDR2 is FQNEAQ in the germline V gene (reference sequence). Trimming took 1 base from V and 3 from J; bases not matched to a gene: 10. Here the CDR3 DNA reads TGTGCCAGCAGCTTAGACGGCGGCAGGGGGTCGACAGATACGCAGTATTTT. Translation: CASSLDGGRGSTDTQYF.